This T cell receptor beta chain was captured by sequencing in a study of control samples from healthy donors and cancer patients. A word on this clone: At one of its ends the junction is not consistent with the germline gene, which may arise from a read error.

Generated by immunoSEQ multiplex PCR, the TCRdb table keeps only in-frame clones and is missing some. In total, the table holds approximately 190,000 clones. CDR1 SEHNR and CDR2 FQNEAQ come from the germline V gene (reference sequence). The CDR3 extends over 13 amino acids. The sequence came from a woman aged 25 to 39 in good health. The source material was blood. The chain carries TRBV7-9 and TRBJ2-7; D might be TRBD2 (5 bases). CDR3 amino acids: CASSSPSDYTYLF. CDR3 sequence (DNA): TGTGCCAGCAGCTCGCCCTCAGACTATACCTACCTCTTC.